This TCR beta chain was profiled in a study of T cell clonality in common variable immunodeficiency. Repertoires were generated with immunoSEQ multiplex PCR, while TCRdb's copy carries only in-frame clones and drops some. Sampling found fewer than 35,000 clones, none seen once. Patients and controls were mostly of Caucasian heritage. Heparinized whole blood, about 4.5 to 8.5 ml, came from each donor. Whole-study results and caveats: What drives increased CVID clonality needs T cell subpopulation sequencing. Reportedly, TCR beta sequences from common variable immunodeficiency showed fewer deletions and N-nucleotide insertions.

This clone was found a few times. The antigen is not known. The read halts 3 residues ahead of the CDR3 end, with the missing end drawn from the germline J gene. Trimming cost V 2 bases and J 4 bases, with 17 bases left between them. In germline, CDR1 is LNHDA, CDR2 SQIVND (reference sequence). CDR3 length equals 17 residues. The rearrangement uses TRBV19 and TRBJ2-2, with a possible D match to TRBD1 (5 bases). Sequences were obtained from peripheral blood mononuclear cells. The origin of this receptor is a human donor with common variable immunodeficiency. This CDR3 reads CASSIKKYRIPTGELFF. The sequenced part of the CDR3 DNA is TGTGCCAGTAGTATAAAAAAATACAGGATACCCACCGGGGAG.